This TCR beta chain appears in the sequencing data of a study of spatial heterogeneity in lung cancer. MiXCR, applied by TCRdb to the 5' RACE reads, yields one record per CDR3 protein. The sample includes 95,000 to 120,000 distinct CDR3 sequences, under 14% of them seen just once. The CDR3 runs to 13 residues. V was cut by 1 base and J by 4 bases, with 8 bases left in between. The germline CDR1 and CDR2 sequences are GTSNPN and SVGIG (reference sequence). Specified time point: blood at routine non-recurrence follow-up after resection. The sequences come from PBMCs, collected at follow-up. The V and J genes are TRBV30 and TRBJ1-3, with a tentative D call TRBD1 (5 bases). This receptor was obtained from a female donor with early-stage non-small cell lung cancer. CDR3 in DNA: TGTGCCTGGAGTGCAGGGACGGGAAACACCATATATTTT. Protein product: CAWSAGTGNTIYF.